Shown below are 21 T cell receptor beta chains from a single sample sequenced in a study of metastatic and nonmetastatic thyroid tumors (dated by TCRdb to between 2020 and 2021). No treatment had been received by any patient before thyroid surgery. Library method: PCR. The listed sequencing device is Illumina HiSeq 4000. Using fastp trimming at Q25 and MiXCR clonotype assembly, TCRdb reanalyzed the public sequencing data and kept in-frame beta chains. This sample has some 25,000 clones in its table, and about 16% of those were observed once. The ten largest clones capture approximately 3.5% of the sample. Sequenced material: blood. These receptors came from a female donor with papillary thyroid cancer or a benign thyroid nodule (not recorded which). Some clones in this sample may be carry-over from other donors' samples.

This clone occurred many times. The J gene is TRBJ2-7, the V gene TRBV3-1; 8 bases align to TRBD1. Germline V gives CDR1 LGHDT, CDR2 YNNKEL (reference sequence). With V trimmed by 1 base and J by 6 bases, 11 bases remained unmatched. This CDR3 is built from 16 residues. CDR3 in amino acids: CASSQAGNSTGVEQYF. In nucleotides, the CDR3 is TGTGCCAGCAGCCAAGCCGGAAATTCGACAGGGGTCGAGCAGTACTTC.

This clone was observed many times. The V and J genes are TRBV19 and TRBJ2-1, with 9 nucleotides matching TRBD2. The CDR3 sequence is 18 residues long. Looked up from germline, CDR1 is LNHDA and CDR2 is SQIVND (reference sequence). With V trimmed by 2 bases and J by 5 bases, 13 bases remained unmatched. The CDR3 DNA reads as TGTGCCAGTAGTATACCGGGGGCGACTAGCGGACTTAACAATGAGCAGTTCTTC. This translates into CASSIPGATSGLNNEQFF.

At least ten counts were recorded for this clone. The chain combines TRBV18 with TRBJ2-1, with 9 bases matching TRBD1. The CDR3 is made up of 16 amino acids. The J segment lost 2 bases and the V segment lost 3 bases, leaving 5 bases of the junction unmatched. Germline V gene sequence: CDR1 KGHSH, CDR2 LQKENI. The CDR3 DNA is TGTGCCAGCTCACCTTACCGGGACAGGGCCTACAATGAGCAGTTCTTC. Protein: CASSPYRDRAYNEQFF.

This clone appeared many times. The chain is built from TRBV9 and TRBJ1-1; TRBD1 agrees at 9 bases. The junction had 11 bases not matched to a gene; V was cut back by 4 bases and J by 1 base. CDR1 SGDLS and CDR2 YYNGEE come from the germline V gene. The CDR3 runs to 17 residues. CDR3: CASSPPGRDRANTEAFF. CDR3 nucleotide sequence: TGTGCCAGCAGCCCCCCAGGGAGGGACAGGGCGAACACTGAAGCTTTCTTT.

This clone occurred a few times. J is TRBJ1-6 and V is TRBV12-3 or TRBV12-4, with TRBD1 identical over 8 bases. The CDR3 runs 17 residues. The V segment lost 4 bases and the J segment 7 bases; nucleotides outside the gene matches: 12. The CDR3 coding sequence is TGTGCCAGCAGTTCCTCCCTCCAGGGGGCTCGAAATTCACCCCTCCACTTT. Its translation: CASSSSLQGARNSPLHF.

This clone was seen at least ten times. A read error may account for a junction end that differs from germline. Other nucleotide sequences from this sample produce the same CDR3. This chain uses TRBV6-1 with TRBJ2-3; no definite D call. The CDR3 totals 16 residues. Germline values: CDR1 MNHNS, CDR2 SASEGT. As DNA, the CDR3 is TGCGCCAGCAGTGAATATTTTAGGTCAGCCACAGATACGCAGTATTTT. This encodes CASSEYFRSATDTQYF.

This clone was seen many times. J is TRBJ1-1 and V is TRBV30; D unresolved. Germline CDR1 GTSNPN, CDR2 SVGIG (reference sequence). With 0 bases removed from V and 6 bases from J, the gap between germline ends came to 14 bases. This CDR3 has 14 residues. DNA of the CDR3: TGTGCCTGGAGTGTAGCCGGCAACCGGGCTGAAGCTTTCTTT. It encodes CAWSVAGNRAEAFF. Full variable domain (rest looked up from reference TRBV30 and TRBJ1-1): SQTIHQWPATLVQPVGSPLSLECTVEGTSNPNLYWYRQAAGRGLQLLFYSVGIGQISSEVPQNLSASRPQDRQFILSSKKLLLSDSGFYLCAWSVAGNRAEAFFGQGTRLTVV.

This clone was detected ten times or more. The J gene is TRBJ2-5, the V gene TRBV5-1; the match to TRBD1 covers 9 bases. Germline-derived CDR1 and CDR2 are SGHRS and YFSETQ. The CDR3 contains 15 residues. V lost 4 bases to trimming and J lost 5 bases; unmatched junction nucleotides: 9. This chain's CDR3 is CASSLGQGWAETQYF. CDR3 nucleotides: TGCGCCAGCAGCCTAGGACAGGGGTGGGCGGAGACCCAGTACTTC. Variable domain in full (rest from reference TRBV5-1 and TRBJ2-5): KAGVTQTPRYLIKTRGQQVTLSCSPISGHRSVSWYQQTPGQGLQFLFEYFSETQRNKGNFPGRFSGRQFSNSRSEMNVSTLELGDSALYLCASSLGQGWAETQYFGPGTRLLVL.

Within the sample, this clone is medium-sized (0.01 to 0.1%). The genes are TRBV27 and TRBJ2-3; the D gene could be TRBD1 or TRBD2 (5 bases each). V was trimmed by 5 bases and J by 4 bases, leaving 25 bases between them. Per the germline V gene, CDR1 is MNHEY and CDR2 is SMNVEV (reference sequence). This CDR3 has 18 amino acids. The chain's CDR3 is CASSHYSYYPGLPDTQYF. The CDR3 DNA follows: TGTGCCAGCAGTCACTACTCGTACTATCCGGGGCTCCCAGATACGCAGTATTTT.

This clone appeared many times. The chain carries TRBV9 and TRBJ1-2; 7 bases agree with TRBD1. Per germline, CDR1 SGDLS and CDR2 YYNGEE. The CDR3 length is 13 residues. The trim removed 3 bases at V and 8 bases at J, leaving 7 bases unmatched. The CDR3 spells CASSDRQGIGYTF. The DNA for the CDR3 is TGTGCCAGCAGCGACCGACAGGGAATAGGCTACACCTTC.

V is TRBV5-1 and J is TRBJ2-7; D is possibly TRBD2 (6 bases). CDR3 size: 15 residues. Per the germline V gene, CDR1 is SGHRS and CDR2 is YFSETQ. Trimming shortened V by 4 bases and J by 3 bases, and 17 bases separated the two germline ends. The CDR3, as DNA: TGCGCCAGCAGCCAACCGGGACTGGGGGTCTACGAGCAGTACTTC. Translated, it gives CASSQPGLGVYEQYF.

V and J are TRBV7-2 and TRBJ2-5; D is ambiguous. This CDR3 comprises 12 residues. Trimming shortened V by 6 bases and J by 5 bases, and 10 bases separated the two germline ends. Per germline, CDR1 SGHTA and CDR2 FQGNSA. DNA for the CDR3: TGTGCCAGCAGAACTCCACATGAGACCCAGTACTTC. This gives the protein CASRTPHETQYF.

This clone was detected many times. This chain connects TRBV15 to TRBJ2-7; possibly TRBD1 or TRBD2 for D (5 bases each). V was shortened by 3 bases and J by 4 bases, with 13 bases between the two germline ends. This CDR3 is 14 amino acids long. Germline CDR1 and CDR2: LNHNV and YYDKDF (reference sequence). This CDR3 is CATSSRDGWYEQYF. CDR3 in DNA: TGTGCCACCAGCAGCCGGGACGGGTGGTACGAGCAGTACTTC.

This clone came up many times. The chain combines TRBV5-1 with TRBJ2-1; possible D gene TRBD1, 6 bases. Trimming shortened V by 2 bases and J by 9 bases, and 24 bases separated the two germline ends. Germline loops: CDR1 SGHRS, CDR2 YFSETQ. This CDR3 has 17 amino acids. The CDR3 protein is CASSFGLGAGPLGEQFF. CDR3 in DNA: TGCGCCAGCAGCTTTGGGTTGGGGGCGGGTCCACTGGGTGAGCAGTTCTTC.

This clone has a count of ten or more. This chain connects TRBV7-2 to TRBJ2-7; TRBD2 aligns across 8 bases. The CDR3 sequence is 14 residues long. Germline values: CDR1 SGHTA, CDR2 FQGNSA. V gave up 1 base and J gave up 6 bases; unmatched junction bases: 5. CDR3 nucleotides: TGTGCCAGCAGCTTAGTTTCGGGAGGGTTCGAGCAGTACTTC. This encodes CASSLVSGGFEQYF.

The J gene is TRBJ2-3, the V gene TRBV5-1; the D is unclear. Deletions cut 0 bases from V and 4 bases from J, with 12 bases between. The CDR3 extends over 15 amino acids. Germline lookup yields CDR1 SGHRS and CDR2 YFSETQ. This CDR3 is CASSLAPGRADTQYF. The CDR3 DNA follows: TGCGCCAGCAGCTTGGCCCCCGGGCGAGCAGATACGCAGTATTTT.

This clone was counted many times. The rearrangement links TRBV28 to TRBJ1-1; D perhaps matches TRBD1 (5 bases). The V and J ends lost 7 bases and 5 bases respectively, with 17 bases between them. Germline values: CDR1 MDHEN, CDR2 SYDVKM. The CDR3 length is 14 residues. The CDR3, as DNA: TGTGCCAGCATCTCTCATGGGGGGGGAACTGAAGCTTTCTTT. As protein: CASISHGGGTEAFF.

This rearrangement joins TRBV12-3 or TRBV12-4 to TRBJ2-1, with D unclear. Trimming shortened V by 1 base and J by 4 bases, and 5 bases separated the two germline ends. The CDR3 is 13 amino acids. The CDR3 loop reads CASSLVRYNEQFF. The DNA for the CDR3 is TGTGCCAGCAGTTTAGTACGGTACAATGAGCAGTTCTTC.

In this sample, this clone is medium-sized (0.01 to 0.1%). The rearrangement uses TRBV7-2 and TRBJ2-7; 7 bases are a match to TRBD2. J lost 3 bases, V lost 6 bases, and 11 bases had no gene match. Germline lookup yields CDR1 SGHTA and CDR2 FQGNSA. This CDR3 has 15 amino acids. Here the CDR3 reads CASSHTPGGGYEQYF. The DNA of the CDR3 is TGTGCCAGCAGTCATACCCCTGGCGGGGGCTACGAGCAGTACTTC. The whole variable domain, remainder taken from reference TRBV7-2 and TRBJ2-7, is GAGVSQSPSNKVTEKGKDVELRCDPISGHTALYWYRQSLGQGLEFLIYFQGNSAPDKSGLPSDRFSAERTGGSVSTLTIQRTQQEDSAVYLCASSHTPGGGYEQYFGPGTRLTVT.

In DNA form, the CDR3 reads TGTGCCTGGAGTGTAGGACCTAACTATGGCTACACCTTC. This gives the protein CAWSVGPNYGYTF. The chain recombines TRBV30 with TRBJ1-2; D remains unclear. CDR3 length: 13 residues. CDR1 is GTSNPN and CDR2 is SVGIG in the germline V gene (reference sequence). Trimming removed 0 bases from V and 0 bases from J, with 5 bases in between.

This clone appeared a few times. The chain carries TRBV6-1 and TRBJ2-3; 8 nucleotides align to TRBD2. CDR3 length equals 14 residues. Germline assignment: CDR1 MNHNS and CDR2 SASEGT. V shed 5 bases, J shed 8 bases, and the junction held 9 bases outside the gene matches. This chain's CDR3 is CASSPRTSLGTQYF. CDR3 DNA sequence: TGTGCCAGCAGTCCCCGGACTAGCTTGGGTACGCAGTATTTT.